This TCR beta chain was found in a study of OX40 agonist ivuxolimab in advanced cancers. About the study: A partial response was reached by three patients: one with hepatocellular carcinoma and two with cutaneous melanoma. Whole-study results and caveats: Clonal expansion was seen in CD4+ and CD8+ blood T cells by week 6 at 0.1 to 3.0 mg/kg.

Measured with immunoSEQ multiplex PCR; TCRdb has only the in-frame clones, and not every one. The sample lists about 91,000 clones, less than 90% occurring once. On this clone: Its antigen is currently unknown.

The sequence was collected from an adult with an advanced solid tumor such as melanoma, head and neck, liver or kidney cancer. The sample consisted of CD4+ or CD8+ T cells sorted from blood, taken in a trial of the OX40 agonist ivuxolimab.

This CDR3 reads CASGTGVRDEAFF. In nucleotides, the CDR3 is TGCGCCAGCGGAACAGGGGTAAGGGATGAAGCTTTCTTT. The V gene is TRBV10-2, the J gene TRBJ1-1, with TRBD1 identical over 7 bases. The CDR3 length is 13 residues. Germline CDR1 WSHSY, CDR2 SAAADI. V dropped 8 bases and J dropped 7; count of bases not matched to a gene: 10.